A single sample is the source of the 31 T cell receptor beta chains below, sequenced in a study of OX40 agonist ivuxolimab in advanced cancers. Clones were sequenced by immunoSEQ multiplex PCR, and TCRdb holds only the in-frame ones, with some missing. The sample has more than 60,000 clones, 75% to 90% seen once. The sequenced sample was CD4+ or CD8+ T cells sorted from blood, obtained in a trial of the OX40 agonist ivuxolimab. These receptors all come from an adult with an advanced solid tumor such as melanoma, head and neck, liver or kidney cancer.

The V gene is TRBV27, the J gene TRBJ2-5; D may match TRBD1 or TRBD2 (5 bases each). Germline CDR1 MNHEY, CDR2 SMNVEV (reference sequence). The length of the CDR3 is 15 residues. The V end lost 2 bases, the J end lost 2 bases, and 12 bases lay between the germline ends. CDR3 nucleotide sequence: TGTGCCAGCAGTTTAGGAAGGGACGGGCAAGAGACCCAGTACTTC. This codes for CASSLGRDGQETQYF.

This clone was seen just once. V usage is TRBV11-3 and J usage is TRBJ1-6, with D tentatively TRBD1 (6 bases). Trimming took off 8 bases at V and 9 bases at J, with 20 bases between the two ends. The CDR3 consists of 15 residues. Germline V CDR1 and CDR2: SGHNT, YENEEA. CDR3 amino acids: CASGDRGGSGSPLHF. DNA for the CDR3: TGTGCCAGCGGGGACCGGGGGGGCTCTGGTTCACCCCTCCACTTT. Full variable domain (missing parts from reference TRBV11-3 and TRBJ1-6): EAGVVQSPRYKIIEKKQPVAFWCNPISGHNTLYWYLQNLGQGPELLIRYENEEAVDDSQLPKDRFSAERLKGVDSTLKIQPAELGDSAVYLCASGDRGGSGSPLHFGNGTRLTVT.

The chain has TRBV6-5 and TRBJ2-7; TRBD2 agrees at 11 bases. V shed 0 bases and J 4 bases; nucleotides not matched to a gene: 2. Germline-derived CDR1 and CDR2 are MNHEY and SVGAGI. The CDR3 runs to 15 residues. The CDR3 DNA follows: TGTGCCAGCAGTTACTCTCTAGCGGGGGGATACGAGCAGTACTTC. It codes for CASSYSLAGGYEQYF.

The rearrangement uses TRBV28 and TRBJ1-6, with TRBD1 matching 7 bases. The V gene's germline CDR1 is MDHEN and CDR2 SYDVKM. The CDR3 contains 18 residues. V dropped 2 bases and J dropped 1; count of bases not matched to a gene: 8. CDR3 bases: TGTGCCAGCAGTTTACCCCCAGGGGGAGGGTCCTATAATTCACCCCTCCACTTT. Its protein is CASSLPPGGGSYNSPLHF.

V is TRBV18 and J is TRBJ2-5; 7 nucleotides agree with TRBD1. CDR3 length: 15 residues. Germline CDR1 and CDR2: KGHSH and LQKENI. V lost 2 bases to trimming and J lost 5 bases; unmatched junction nucleotides: 8. CDR3 sequence: CASSPSQGGGETQYF. CDR3 nucleotide sequence: TGTGCCAGCTCACCATCACAAGGGGGCGGGGAGACCCAGTACTTC.

The V and J genes are TRBV5-1 and TRBJ2-2; TRBD1 or TRBD2 may be the D gene (5 bases each). Between the trimmed V and J ends, which lost 4 bases and 1 base, there was a span of 8 bases. The CDR3 totals 14 residues. Germline V CDR1 and CDR2: SGHRS, YFSETQ. The CDR3 reads CASSRDGNTGELFF. CDR3 DNA sequence: TGCGCCAGCAGCCGGGACGGGAACACCGGGGAGCTGTTTTTT.

V gene TRBV5-1 combines with J gene TRBJ2-5; TRBD1 agrees at 7 bases. Germline V gives CDR1 SGHRS, CDR2 YFSETQ. CDR3 length equals 14 residues. The V gene end was trimmed by 4 bases and the J gene end by 4 bases; junction bases not matched to a gene: 7. The CDR3 bases are TGCGCCAGCAGCACCTTGACAGGGAGAGAGACCCAGTACTTC. Amino acids: CASSTLTGRETQYF. The full variable domain, its missing parts supplied by reference TRBV5-1 and TRBJ2-5, is KAGVTQTPRYLIKTRGQQVTLSCSPISGHRSVSWYQQTPGQGLQFLFEYFSETQRNKGNFPGRFSGRQFSNSRSEMNVSTLELGDSALYLCASSTLTGRETQYFGPGTRLLVL.

This rearrangement joins TRBV28 to TRBJ1-1; maybe TRBD1 (5 bases). CDR1 and CDR2 from the germline V gene are MDHEN and SYDVKM. This CDR3 is 14 amino acids long. Trimming pared 5 bases from V and 8 bases from J, leaving 18 bases between. In nucleotides, the CDR3 is TGTGCCAGCAGTGAACAAGATGGGGCACGGGAAGCTTTCTTT. It is translated as CASSEQDGAREAFF.

In its sample, this clone was seen once. The rearrangement links TRBV5-1 to TRBJ2-5, with D unresolved. Germline V gene sequence: CDR1 SGHRS, CDR2 YFSETQ. This CDR3 region has 13 residues. Trimming pared 3 bases from V and 1 base from J, leaving 7 bases between. The CDR3 DNA sequence: TGCGCCAGCAGCTCCTGGGCCCAAGAGACCCAGTACTTC. Amino acid sequence: CASSSWAQETQYF.

The chain is built from TRBV7-2 and TRBJ2-3; D is unresolved. The germline V and J ends were trimmed by 5 bases and 0 bases, with 12 bases remaining between them. From germline, CDR1 is SGHTA and CDR2 FQGNSA. The CDR3 contains 15 residues. The CDR3 here is CASSPRVTSTDTQYF. The CDR3 DNA follows: TGTGCCAGCAGCCCCCGGGTGACTAGCACAGATACGCAGTATTTT.

The chain has TRBV7-3 and TRBJ2-2; 10 bases are a match to TRBD1. Germline V gene sequence: CDR1 SGHTA, CDR2 FQGTGA. V was pared by 4 bases and J by 5 bases, with 10 bases of the junction left unmatched. The CDR3 contains 17 residues. The CDR3 sequence: CASSSRSGTGATGELFF. CDR3 in DNA: TGTGCCAGCAGCTCCCGGTCCGGGACAGGGGCGACCGGGGAGCTGTTTTTT.

J is TRBJ2-7 and V is TRBV6-1, with D perhaps TRBD1 or TRBD2 (5 bases each). Trimming cost V 2 bases and J 0 bases, with 14 bases left between them. Germline CDR1 is MNHNS and CDR2 is SASEGT. This CDR3 comprises 16 residues. CDR3 sequence (DNA): TGTGCCAGCAGTGAACCCGGGACGGCCAGCTCCTACGAGCAGTACTTC. This sequence encodes CASSEPGTASSYEQYF.

CDR3 bases: TGCGCCAGCAGCTTGGACAGGGCCAACTATGGCTACACCTTC. As protein: CASSLDRANYGYTF. The rearrangement links TRBV5-1 to TRBJ1-2; tentatively, D is TRBD1 (6 bases). This CDR3 comprises 14 residues. Germline loops: CDR1 SGHRS, CDR2 YFSETQ. V was cut by 0 bases and J by 2 bases, with 8 bases left in between.

The genes are TRBV6-1 and TRBJ2-7, with 10 bases fitting TRBD1. The CDR3 length is 13 residues. The V gene's germline CDR1 is MNHNS and CDR2 SASEGT. V gave up 8 bases and J gave up 5 bases; unmatched junction bases: 6. This CDR3 is CASEGDRGDEQYF. The CDR3 DNA is TGTGCCAGCGAGGGGGACAGGGGCGACGAGCAGTACTTC.

The genes are TRBV11-2 and TRBJ2-5; D is perhaps TRBD2 (6 bases). The CDR3 runs to 13 residues. V was cut by 6 bases and J by 5 bases, with 13 bases left in between. From germline, CDR1 is SGHAT and CDR2 FQNNGV. The DNA of the CDR3 is TGTGCCAGCAGACAAGGGGCGGGGGAGACCCAGTACTTC. Translating gives CASRQGAGETQYF.

The rearrangement joins TRBV7-8 to TRBJ1-2; D perhaps matches TRBD1 (5 bases). CDR3 length: 12 residues. CDR1 and CDR2 from the germline V gene are SGHVS and FQNEAQ. The V gene lost 1 base and the J gene lost 6 bases, with 6 bases spanning the gap. This CDR3 is CASSLVGDGYTF. DNA for the CDR3: TGTGCCAGCAGCTTAGTGGGGGATGGCTACACCTTC.

The CDR3 protein is CASRRLETQYF. DNA of the CDR3: TGTGCCAGCAGGAGATTGGAGACCCAGTACTTC. This sequence joins TRBV5-5 and TRBJ2-5; D uncertain. The V end lost 5 bases, the J end lost 5 bases, and 7 bases lay between the germline ends. The CDR3 consists of 11 residues. Germline assignment: CDR1 SGHKS and CDR2 YYEKEE (reference sequence).

The chain carries TRBV5-1 and TRBJ1-2; D may be TRBD1 (6 bases). The CDR3 is 12 residues long. V lost 2 bases and J lost 8, with 10 bases in between. Germline-derived CDR1 and CDR2 are SGHRS and YFSETQ. The CDR3 loop is CASSFQGRGYTF. CDR3 nucleotides: TGCGCCAGCAGCTTCCAGGGGCGAGGCTACACCTTC. The variable domain in full, completed from reference TRBV5-1 and TRBJ1-2, reads KAGVTQTPRYLIKTRGQQVTLSCSPISGHRSVSWYQQTPGQGLQFLFEYFSETQRNKGNFPGRFSGRQFSNSRSEMNVSTLELGDSALYLCASSFQGRGYTFGSGTRLTVV.

The chain uses TRBV30 and TRBJ2-1; tentatively, D is TRBD1 (6 bases). This CDR3 spans 12 amino acids. V lost 3 bases to trimming and J lost 9 bases, with 12 bases between them. Germline assignment: CDR1 GTSNPN and CDR2 SVGIG (reference sequence). The CDR3 DNA reads TGTGCCTGGAGAGATGGGGGCGTTGAGCAGTTCTTC. Translating gives CAWRDGGVEQFF.

V usage is TRBV4-1 and J usage is TRBJ1-1, with TRBD1 matching 10 bases. The CDR3 spans 13 residues. The V segment lost 4 bases and the J segment 11 bases; nucleotides outside the gene matches: 7. CDR1 and CDR2 (germline): MGHRA, YSYEKL. The CDR3 coding sequence is TGCGCCAGCAGCCTGGGGACAGGGGACAGGGCTTTCTTT. This encodes CASSLGTGDRAFF.

V and J are TRBV6-1 and TRBJ1-1; D possibly corresponds to TRBD1 (6 bases). Germline V CDR1 and CDR2: MNHNS, SASEGT. The V and J ends lost 0 bases and 3 bases respectively, with 17 bases between them. The CDR3 consists of 17 residues. CDR3 sequence (DNA): TGTGCCAGCAGTGAAGCTAGGGGACAAAACAAGGACACTGAAGCTTTCTTT. Translating it yields CASSEARGQNKDTEAFF.

The chain links TRBV7-9 to TRBJ1-2; no clear D. Germline V gene lookup returns CDR1 SEHNR and CDR2 FQNEAQ (reference sequence). The length of the CDR3 is 14 residues. Trimming removed 2 bases from V and 1 base from J, with 8 bases in between. The CDR3 is CASSLRDLNYGYTF. The CDR3, as DNA: TGTGCCAGCAGCTTAAGGGATCTTAACTATGGCTACACCTTC.

The V call is TRBV7-6, the J call TRBJ2-2, with a possible D match to TRBD2 (5 bases). Germline-derived CDR1 and CDR2 are SGHVS and FNYEAQ. This CDR3 spans 16 amino acids. V was shortened by 5 bases and J by 6 bases, with 19 bases between the two germline ends. The DNA of the CDR3 is TGTGCCAGCAGCCCCTTTGGGAGCATCGGGTCCGGGGAGCTGTTTTTT. Protein: CASSPFGSIGSGELFF.

V usage is TRBV18 and J usage is TRBJ2-1; D possibly uses TRBD1 or TRBD2 (5 bases each). With 3 bases removed from V and 7 bases from J, the gap between germline ends came to 10 bases. The CDR3 contains 13 residues. In germline, CDR1 is KGHSH, CDR2 LQKENI. CDR3 in amino acids: CASSPGTRNEQFF. The CDR3 DNA reads TGTGCCAGCTCACCCGGGACGAGGAATGAGCAGTTCTTC.

The V call is TRBV5-8, the J call TRBJ2-3; D may be TRBD1 or TRBD2 (5 bases each). Looked up from germline, CDR1 is SGHTS and CDR2 is YDEGEE. Between the trimmed V and J ends, which lost 7 bases and 0 bases, there was a span of 12 bases. CDR3 length: 14 amino acids. This chain's CDR3 is CASAKGSSTDTQYF. CDR3 DNA: TGTGCCAGCGCAAAGGGGAGCAGCACAGATACGCAGTATTTT.

This clone was observed a few times. The chain combines TRBV10-3 with TRBJ1-5, with D uncertain. This CDR3 comprises 12 residues. Germline V CDR1 and CDR2: ENHRY, SYGVKD. V was cut by 4 bases and J by 10 bases, with 11 bases left in between. The CDR3 sequence: CAISGLDGPQHF. The CDR3 nucleotides are TGTGCCATCAGTGGCCTCGATGGACCCCAGCATTTT.

The rearrangement uses TRBV7-9 and TRBJ1-2; 8 bases line up with TRBD1. The germline V gene encodes CDR1 SEHNR and CDR2 FQNEAQ (reference sequence). After removal of 5 bases from V and 7 bases from J, the junction contained 9 bases not matched to a gene. This CDR3 contains 14 residues. CDR3 residues: CASSPGQGLSGYTF. The CDR3 DNA is TGTGCCAGCAGCCCCGGACAGGGATTAAGTGGCTACACCTTC. The whole variable domain, remainder taken from reference TRBV7-9 and TRBJ1-2, is DTGVSQNPRHKITKRGQNVTFRCDPISEHNRLYWYRQTLGQGPEFLTYFQNEAQLEKSRLLSDRFSAERPKGSFSTLEIQRTEQGDSAMYLCASSPGQGLSGYTFGSGTRLTVV.

This clone was counted a few times. V usage is TRBV6-5 and J usage is TRBJ1-2; possibly TRBD1 for D (5 bases). The CDR3 loop spans 13 amino acids. Germline CDR1 is MNHEY and CDR2 is SVGAGI. The V gene lost 6 bases and the J gene lost 3 bases, with 11 bases spanning the gap. CDR3 nucleotide sequence: TGTGCCAGCAGACAAGACAGCGACTATGGCTACACCTTC. This encodes CASRQDSDYGYTF.

The chain carries TRBV5-1 and TRBJ2-3, with 8 positions matching TRBD2. The length of the CDR3 is 15 residues. The V segment lost 4 bases and the J segment 5 bases; nucleotides outside the gene matches: 9. Germline V lookup: CDR1 SGHRS, CDR2 YFSETQ. The CDR3 loop reads CASSPGGGLGDTQYF. DNA of the CDR3: TGCGCCAGCAGCCCCGGGGGGGGGCTGGGAGATACGCAGTATTTT.

The chain has TRBV9 and TRBJ2-7, with 8 nucleotides matching TRBD1. Germline V gene lookup returns CDR1 SGDLS and CDR2 YYNGEE. The CDR3 is made up of 14 amino acids. V lost 3 bases to trimming and J lost 5 bases; unmatched junction nucleotides: 7. The CDR3: CASSALDRDHEQYF. In DNA, the CDR3 is TGTGCCAGCAGCGCTTTGGACAGGGACCACGAGCAGTACTTC.

This rearrangement joins TRBV19 to TRBJ2-3, with D possibly TRBD2 on 5 matching bases. Germline-derived CDR1 and CDR2 are LNHDA and SQIVND (reference sequence). V lost 6 bases and J lost 5, with 12 bases in between. This CDR3 region has 13 residues. This CDR3 reads CASRNPAGDTQYF. As DNA, the CDR3 is TGTGCCAGTAGGAACCCTGCGGGAGATACGCAGTATTTT.